This TCR beta chain was profiled in a study of blood T cell repertoires in COVID-19. The repertoire was sequenced with immunoSEQ multiplex PCR; TCRdb's copy has only in-frame clones and lacks some. Of around 260,000 clones listed, more than 80% are singletons. The CDR3 is made up of 14 amino acids. Deletions cut 5 bases from V and 2 bases from J, with 13 bases between. CDR1 is LNHDA, CDR2 SQIVND, per germline (reference sequence). The sequenced material came from peripheral blood. V and J are TRBV19 and TRBJ2-7; D might be TRBD1 (7 bases). This clonotype originated in a woman aged 25 to 39 with active or convalescent COVID-19. In DNA form, the CDR3 reads TGTGCCAGTAGTCCGGGGGACAGAACCTACGAGCAGTACTTC. Amino acids: CASSPGDRTYEQYF.